This T cell receptor (beta chain) was identified during a study of neurological immune-mediated disorders. Trimming at V came to 3 bases and at J to 1 base, leaving 3 bases not matched to a gene. Germline V gene data show CDR1 as SGHRS and CDR2 as YFSETQ. CDR3 size: 14 residues. TCRdb processed the 5' RACE reads anew with MiXCR; each CDR3 protein has one entry. This sample has some 65,000 distinct CDR3 sequences, with roughly 5.5% found just once. The sample comprised PBMCs. The V gene is TRBV5-1, the J gene TRBJ2-7, with 8 nucleotides matching TRBD1. This clonotype was sampled from a woman aged 25 to 39 with multiple sclerosis. The CDR3 sequence: CASSSTGVSYEQYF. CDR3 sequence (DNA): TGCGCCAGCAGCTCGACAGGGGTTTCCTACGAGCAGTACTTC.